This T cell receptor beta chain came from a study of shared clonotypes between healthy human individuals. Points on this clone: Its antigen is undetermined.

CDR3 size: 16 residues. Germline trimming cut 4 bases from V and 5 bases from J; bases unmatched to any gene: 6. Germline values: CDR1 SGHDT, CDR2 YYEEEE. Findings and limits, study-wide: Relative to their counterparts shared across all four donors, non-shared clonotypes exhibited diminished generation probabilities.

In the naive CD8 group, cells lacked CD45RO and were positively selected for CCR7, so terminally differentiated effector memory CD45RA+ cells were left out. Those who donated, Caucasian adults without exception, all lived in Nashville, Tennessee. The method was immunoSEQ multiplex PCR; TCRdb's version includes in-frame clones alone and lacks a portion of them. The repertoire includes some 1,900,000 clones, around 96% of them detected once, and less than 1.5% sits in the top ten. Sample: naive CD8+ T cells sorted from blood. The sequence derives from a man aged 18 to 29 in good health. The chain has TRBV5-6 and TRBJ2-5, with 15 bases identical to TRBD2. CDR3 sequence: CASSPGLAGGFETQYF. CDR3 sequence (DNA): TGTGCCAGCAGCCCAGGACTAGCGGGGGGGTTTGAGACCCAGTACTTC.